The next 14 T cell receptor beta chains were all read from a single sample in a study of CD8+ T cells in alopecia areata. RNA was isolated and reverse transcribed to cDNA, the sequencing template. TCRdb's copy holds only in-frame clones and misses some; the assay was immunoSEQ multiplex PCR. This table has 120,000 or so clones, approximately 52% appearing once. Treatment in this sample: oral pan-JAK inhibitor, 5-10 mg twice daily. The sample was CD8+ T cells sorted from blood, taken at week 4, from a patient treated with tofacitinib. The receptors were sampled from a human donor with alopecia areata.

The gene calls are TRBV10-3 and TRBJ2-5; 8 bases match TRBD2. The germline gives CDR1 ENHRY, CDR2 SYGVKD. V shed 10 bases and J 4 bases; nucleotides not matched to a gene: 14. CDR3 length: 15 amino acids. The CDR3 coding sequence is TGTGCCACCAACCCGGGACTAGTGCCAGGAGAGACCCAGTACTTC. Translation: CATNPGLVPGETQYF.

This clone came up a few times. The rearrangement uses TRBV7-9 and TRBJ1-5; D not certain. The CDR3 has 14 amino acids. Trimming removed 1 base at V and 1 base at J, with 5 bases between. Germline V lookup: CDR1 SEHNR, CDR2 FQNEAQ (reference sequence). The CDR3 reads CASSLGWSNQPQHF. The CDR3 bases are TGTGCCAGCAGCTTAGGATGGAGCAATCAGCCCCAGCATTTT.

J is TRBJ2-2 and V is TRBV29-1, with a tentative D call TRBD1 (6 bases). The germline V gene encodes CDR1 SQVTM and CDR2 ANQGSEA. The V gene lost 7 bases and the J gene lost 0 bases, with 12 bases spanning the gap. The CDR3 consists of 14 residues. CDR3 protein: CSALDRANTGELFF. DNA of the CDR3: TGCAGCGCATTGGACAGAGCGAACACCGGGGAGCTGTTTTTT.

V usage is TRBV29-1 and J usage is TRBJ2-5; D remains unclear. The germline V and J ends were trimmed by 7 bases and 5 bases, with 17 bases remaining between them. The CDR3 runs to 13 residues. Germline CDR1 reads SQVTM; CDR2 reads ANQGSEA. The CDR3 sequence is CSAPTDATETQYF. The CDR3 bases are TGCAGCGCACCGACGGACGCGACGGAGACCCAGTACTTC.

This chain links TRBV7-9 with TRBJ1-2; unclear D gene. The V end lost 1 base, the J end lost 5 bases, and 17 bases lay between the germline ends. The germline V gene encodes CDR1 SEHNR and CDR2 FQNEAQ (reference sequence). The length of the CDR3 is 16 residues. CDR3 sequence (DNA): TGTGCCAGCAGCTTAGTGGAGACACCGGAACGATATGGCTACACCTTC. This sequence encodes CASSLVETPERYGYTF.

J is TRBJ2-7 and V is TRBV30; TRBD1 matches 11 bases. V lost 3 bases and J lost 6; bases outside the gene matches: 4. CDR3 size: 13 residues. The germline V gene has CDR1 GTSNPN and CDR2 SVGIG (reference sequence). CDR3 DNA sequence: TGTGCCTGGAGCCCCGGGACAGGGGGCGAGCAGTACTTC. It yields the protein CAWSPGTGGEQYF.

The chain links TRBV14 to TRBJ1-4, with D maybe TRBD1 (6 bases). This CDR3 is built from 15 residues. The germline CDR1 and CDR2 sequences are SGHDN and FVKESK. V was clipped by 4 bases and J by 11 bases, with 20 bases between them. The CDR3 region is CASSLTGTHPLKLFF. CDR3 sequence (DNA): TGTGCCAGCAGCCTTACCGGGACACACCCGCTTAAACTGTTTTTT.

The chain has TRBV19 and TRBJ2-3, with D maybe TRBD2 (6 bases). Trimming removed 5 bases from V and 2 bases from J, with 14 bases in between. This CDR3 is 15 amino acids long. Germline V CDR1 and CDR2: LNHDA, SQIVND (reference sequence). CDR3 region: CASSDLAEPTDTQYF. In nucleotides, the CDR3 is TGTGCCAGTAGTGATTTAGCGGAGCCCACAGATACGCAGTATTTT.

A few counts support this clone. This chain joins TRBV6-4 and TRBJ2-1; the D is unclear. With 4 bases removed from V and 5 bases from J, the gap between germline ends came to 21 bases. Per the germline V gene, CDR1 is MRHNA and CDR2 is SNTAGT. The CDR3 totals 17 residues. This CDR3 is CASSVTGLTLTDNEQFF. The CDR3 DNA reads TGTGCCAGCAGTGTGACCGGGCTAACGCTAACCGACAATGAGCAGTTCTTC.

The chain joins TRBV30 to TRBJ2-7, with TRBD1 as a possible D gene (5 bases). Trimming took 7 bases from V and 2 from J, leaving 12 bases between them. Germline CDR1 GTSNPN, CDR2 SVGIG (reference sequence). The CDR3 covers 12 residues. CDR3 sequence: CASRWGTYEQYF. The CDR3 DNA reads TGTGCCTCGCGCTGGGGCACCTACGAGCAGTACTTC.

In this sample, this clone turned up a few times. The J gene is TRBJ1-5, the V gene TRBV5-6; tentatively, D is TRBD1 (6 bases). V was pared by 2 bases and J by 5 bases, with 11 bases between. The CDR3 consists of 14 residues. From germline, CDR1 is SGHDT and CDR2 YYEEEE. This CDR3 is CASSFQGSYQPQHF. The CDR3 coding sequence is TGTGCCAGCAGCTTCCAGGGGAGTTATCAGCCCCAGCATTTT.

The chain combines TRBV30 with TRBJ2-6; perhaps TRBD1 as D (5 bases). The CDR3 contains 14 residues. V lost 7 bases and J 0 bases, leaving 10 bases between the germline ends. CDR1 and CDR2 (germline): GTSNPN, SVGIG (reference sequence). The CDR3 coding sequence is TGTGCCTTTGGACACACCTCTGGGGCCAACGTCCTGACTTTC. Translating gives CAFGHTSGANVLTF.

The V gene is TRBV19, the J gene TRBJ1-5, with D possibly being TRBD1 (6 bases). The CDR3 runs 12 residues. V lost 8 bases and J lost 2, with 7 bases in between. Germline V gene lookup returns CDR1 LNHDA and CDR2 SQIVND (reference sequence). DNA for the CDR3: TGTGCCAGTCGGACAGGCAATCAGCCCCAGCATTTT. This encodes CASRTGNQPQHF.

The chain has TRBV13 and TRBJ2-5; D is uncertain. From germline, CDR1 is PRHDT and CDR2 FYEKMQ (reference sequence). The CDR3 extends over 14 amino acids. Trimming removed 5 bases at V and 1 base at J, with 11 bases between. The CDR3 nucleotides read TGTGCCAGCAGCCTCCGCCAGGTCCAAGAGACCCAGTACTTC. Protein sequence: CASSLRQVQETQYF.